This T cell receptor (beta chain) appears in the sequencing data of a study of cytomegalovirus exposure and HLA in healthy donors. Study-wide results and caveats: The authors confirmed in vitro that a few CMV-associated chains were specific for CMV antigens. Exclusion as indistinguishable affected some V segments, including TRBV6-2 and TRBV6-3. DRB1 had the most TCR associations and HLA-C the fewest, a later analysis found, with rates varying by HLA locus. A later analysis, which compared TCR beta chains of equal frequency, found the HLA-associated ones more clonally expanded.

The PCR ran on 60 Vbeta and 13 Jbeta primers. TCRdb keeps only in-frame clones here, not all; method: immunoSEQ multiplex PCR. Among some 80,000 clones listed, 78% were seen once. The germline gives CDR1 SGHTA, CDR2 FQGNSA. The CDR3 is 14 residues long. Trimming removed 5 bases from V and 0 bases from J, with 8 bases in between. As concerns this clone: Its cognate antigen is unknown.

The clonotype comes from a man younger than 35 in good health and CMV-seropositive. V gene TRBV7-2 combines with J gene TRBJ2-4; no definite D call. The specimen sequenced was PBMCs. CDR3 sequence: CASSPVLAKNIQYF. The CDR3 DNA reads as TGTGCCAGCAGCCCTGTTCTAGCCAAAAACATTCAGTACTTC.